These 26 T cell receptor beta chains share one sample of origin, sequenced in a study of human T cells and chemical hapten exposure. Time point indicated: patch test 1, 2 weeks after DPC sensitization. Treatment indicated: therapeutic diphenylcyclopropenone sensitization with weekly scalp DPC. TCRdb itself ran the RACE reads through MiXCR, one entry per CDR3 protein. The sample contains 300,000 to 450,000 distinct CDR3 sequences, more than 4.5% of which appear only once. The sample in question was whole blood, obtained in connection with sensitization to the hapten diphenylcyclopropenone (DPC). These receptors were collected from a woman between 45 and 60 years old with alopecia areata. Some clones in this sample may be carry-over from other donors' samples.

This chain joins TRBV29-1 and TRBJ2-7; 14 bases map to TRBD2. Trimming removed 2 bases from V and 0 bases from J; junction bases left unmatched: 6. The CDR3 consists of 17 residues. Looked up from germline, CDR1 is SQVTM and CDR2 is ANQGSEA. CDR3 in amino acids: CSVEIPGTSGSSYEQYF. The CDR3 nucleotides read TGCAGCGTTGAAATCCCGGGGACTAGCGGGAGCTCCTACGAGCAGTACTTC.

This clonotype was seen more than once but under ten times. This rearrangement joins TRBV5-4 to TRBJ2-7; D tentatively fits TRBD1 or TRBD2 (5 bases each). Per germline, CDR1 SGHNT and CDR2 YYREEE (reference sequence). V lost 5 bases and J lost 6, with 12 bases in between. The CDR3 runs to 12 residues. CDR3 in amino acids: CASRGLATEQYF. For the CDR3, the DNA is TGTGCCAGCAGGGGGCTAGCCACCGAGCAGTACTTC. The full variable domain, in which reference TRBV5-4 and TRBJ2-7 provide the parts outside the CDR3, is ETGVTQSPTHLIKTRGQQVTLRCSSQSGHNTVSWYQQALGQGPQFIFQYYREEENGRGNFPPRFSGLQFPNYSSELNVNALELDDSALYLCASRGLATEQYFGPGTRLTVT.

This sequence joins TRBV9 and TRBJ1-2; possibly TRBD1 for D (5 bases). V was shortened by 3 bases and J by 2 bases, with 17 bases between the two germline ends. Germline V gene sequence: CDR1 SGDLS, CDR2 YYNGEE. This CDR3 is built from 16 residues. CDR3 loop: CASSAQSGFPNYGYTF. The CDR3 DNA is TGTGCCAGCAGCGCACAATCAGGGTTCCCAAACTATGGCTACACCTTC.

V is TRBV2 and J is TRBJ1-6; 8 bases align to TRBD1. V dropped 6 bases and J dropped 9; count of bases not matched to a gene: 7. This CDR3 comprises 14 residues. From germline, CDR1 is SNHLY and CDR2 FYNNEI. The CDR3 bases are TGTGCCAGCAGCCACGACAGGGGAGGTTCACCCCTCCACTTT. Amino acids: CASSHDRGGSPLHF.

The chain couples TRBV29-1 to TRBJ2-3; no firm D call. From germline, CDR1 is SQVTM and CDR2 ANQGSEA. This CDR3 is 14 amino acids long. V was cut by 6 bases and J by 2 bases, with 15 bases left in between. The CDR3, as DNA: TGCAGCGTCCCAGGAATGATATTCACAGATACGCAGTATTTT. Its protein product is CSVPGMIFTDTQYF.

This sequence joins TRBV5-1 and TRBJ1-2, with 8 bases that match TRBD1. This CDR3 is built from 17 residues. V shed 0 bases, J shed 4 bases, and the junction held 11 bases outside the gene matches. Germline values: CDR1 SGHRS, CDR2 YFSETQ. CDR3 bases: TGCGCCAGCAGCTTGGACCTCTGGACAGGGAAGGGCTATGGCTACACCTTC. Residues: CASSLDLWTGKGYGYTF.

This clonotype was picked up many times. The CDR3 ends on some other residue instead of the conserved phenylalanine or tryptophan, so this is likely a read error. Because the CDR3's place on the DNA is in doubt, the DNA is left out and the CDR3 is given as listed by TCRdb. The rearrangement joins TRBV24-1 to TRBJ2-7; TRBD2, the table's D call, was not compared with the DNA. Looked up from germline, CDR1 is KGHDR and CDR2 is SFDVKD. The CDR3 has 12 residues if both end residues are counted. The CDR3 here is CATSVSSGLAAY.

In this sample, this clonotype turned up many times. J is TRBJ2-7 and V is TRBV27; D unclear. CDR3 length: 13 residues. Germline V gene sequence: CDR1 MNHEY, CDR2 SMNVEV (reference sequence). V gave up 2 bases and J gave up 6 bases, with 11 bases separating them. The CDR3 here is CASSLAVSPEQYF. CDR3 bases: TGTGCCAGCAGTTTAGCTGTTAGTCCCGAGCAGTACTTC.

This clonotype was detected many times. The V call is TRBV7-2, the J call TRBJ2-2; the match to TRBD2 covers 12 bases. The V gene end was trimmed by 5 bases and the J gene end by 7 bases; junction bases not matched to a gene: 5. The CDR3 totals 15 residues. The germline V gene has CDR1 SGHTA and CDR2 FQGNSA. The CDR3 sequence: CASSLGLAGLGELFF. The CDR3 nucleotides are TGTGCCAGCAGCCTAGGACTAGCGGGACTCGGGGAGCTGTTTTTT.

This clonotype occurred many times. The CDR3, as DNA: TGTGCCAGCAGTTTAGCGGCGAGGAGGGCCTACGAGCAGTACTTC. It yields the protein CASSLAARRAYEQYF. The chain couples TRBV28 to TRBJ2-7; possible D gene TRBD2, 6 bases. Per germline, CDR1 MDHEN and CDR2 SYDVKM. Trimming removed 2 bases from V and 2 bases from J, with 13 bases in between. This CDR3 comprises 15 residues.

This clonotype was found a few times. The CDR3 DNA reads as TGTGCCAGCAGTTCCTACAGGGGTTTCCACGAGCAGTACTTC. It codes for CASSSYRGFHEQYF. The chain couples TRBV27 to TRBJ2-7; 7 nucleotides line up with TRBD1. Germline V CDR1 and CDR2: MNHEY, SMNVEV (reference sequence). The CDR3 has 14 amino acids. V lost 4 bases and J lost 5; bases outside the gene matches: 8.

The sample holds many counts of this clonotype. The chain links TRBV5-1 to TRBJ2-5; D is ambiguous. V lost 7 bases, J lost 1 base, and 14 bases lay in between. There are 14 residues in the CDR3. Germline V gives CDR1 SGHRS, CDR2 YFSETQ. CDR3 coding DNA: TGCGCCAGCGCCTCCGGCGGTGTCCAAGAGACCCAGTACTTC. It is translated as CASASGGVQETQYF.

Concerning this clonotype: The junction and the germline gene differ at one end; a read error may be behind it. V is TRBV7-3 and J is TRBJ2-7; D might be TRBD1 or TRBD2, each matching 5 bases. Germline V gives CDR1 SGHTA, CDR2 FQGTGA. This CDR3 comprises 14 residues. CDR3 region: CASSSPTRGLERYF. The CDR3 DNA sequence: TGTGCCAGCAGCTCCCCAACTCGGGGCCTCGAGCGGTACTTC.

This chain links TRBV20-1 with TRBJ2-7; 9 bases match TRBD1. Germline trimming cut 0 bases from V and 4 bases from J; bases unmatched to any gene: 7. The CDR3 is 15 amino acids. The germline V gene encodes CDR1 DFQATT and CDR2 SNEGSKA (reference sequence). The CDR3 here is CSARDGDRVPYEQYF. The CDR3 DNA reads as TGCAGTGCTAGAGATGGGGACAGGGTCCCTTACGAGCAGTACTTC.

The sample holds many counts of this clonotype. The rearrangement joins TRBV6-1 to TRBJ2-7, with D perhaps TRBD2 (5 bases). Trimming removed 4 bases at V and 5 bases at J, with 21 bases between. CDR1 is MNHNS and CDR2 is SASEGT in the germline V gene. The CDR3 covers 16 residues. The DNA of the CDR3 is TGTGCCAGCAGTGTTTCCTCGGACGGAGGAGCCCACGAGCAGTACTTC. It yields the protein CASSVSSDGGAHEQYF.

The chain couples TRBV29-1 to TRBJ2-2; D ambiguous. This CDR3 is 10 amino acids long. CDR1 SQVTM and CDR2 ANQGSEA come from the germline V gene. The V and J ends lost 7 bases and 6 bases respectively, with 6 bases between them. CDR3 DNA sequence: TGCAGCGCAGACGCCGGGGAGCTGTTTTTT. It encodes CSADAGELFF.

This clonotype was observed many times. This chain connects TRBV7-2 to TRBJ1-5; D remains unclear. The length of the CDR3 is 12 residues. In germline, CDR1 is SGHTA, CDR2 FQGNSA. Trimming removed 4 bases from V and 9 bases from J, with 10 bases in between. CDR3 in amino acids: CASSSDWGPQHF. In DNA, the CDR3 is TGTGCCAGCAGCTCAGATTGGGGGCCCCAGCATTTT.

This clonotype showed up just a few times. The chain uses TRBV4-3 and TRBJ2-7, with 7 bases lining up with TRBD2. Trimming took 4 bases from V and 4 from J; bases not matched to a gene: 7. CDR1 is LGHNA and CDR2 is YSLEER in the germline V gene. The CDR3 runs 14 residues. The CDR3 here is CASSRGRDSYEQYF. CDR3 in DNA: TGCGCCAGCAGCCGGGGGAGGGACTCTTACGAGCAGTACTTC.

This clonotype was found many times. The J gene is TRBJ2-5, the V gene TRBV5-4, with 7 positions matching TRBD2. Germline loops: CDR1 SGHNT, CDR2 YYREEE (reference sequence). V trimming: 4 bases; J trimming: 11 bases; junction bases outside the gene matches: 5. The CDR3 extends over 11 amino acids. CDR3 protein: CASSDGLEQYF. The CDR3 bases are TGTGCCAGCAGCGACGGACTAGAACAGTACTTC.

This clonotype has a handful of counts. The rearrangement joins TRBV29-1 to TRBJ2-3; 8 bases are a match to TRBD1. CDR3 size: 14 residues. Per germline, CDR1 SQVTM and CDR2 ANQGSEA. Trimming removed 5 bases from V and 2 bases from J; junction bases left unmatched: 6. CDR3 sequence: CSVRRQGSTDTQYF. In nucleotides, the CDR3 is TGCAGCGTTCGAAGACAGGGGTCCACAGATACGCAGTATTTT.

The table lists this clonotype with many counts. This chain joins TRBV5-1 and TRBJ1-1, with unresolved D. Germline CDR1 reads SGHRS; CDR2 reads YFSETQ. The CDR3 is made up of 13 amino acids. The V end was cut by 1 base, the J end by 4 bases, with 8 bases between. This chain's CDR3 is CASSLIGSTEAFF. Written as DNA, the CDR3 is TGCGCCAGCAGCTTGATAGGGAGCACTGAAGCTTTCTTT. Full variable domain (remainder filled in from reference TRBV5-1 and TRBJ1-1): KAGVTQTPRYLIKTRGQQVTLSCSPISGHRSVSWYQQTPGQGLQFLFEYFSETQRNKGNFPGRFSGRQFSNSRSEMNVSTLELGDSALYLCASSLIGSTEAFFGQGTRLTVV.

V usage is TRBV28 and J usage is TRBJ1-6; D call uncertain. V was shortened by 4 bases and J by 7 bases, with 14 bases between the two germline ends. CDR1 and CDR2 from the germline V gene are MDHEN and SYDVKM. CDR3 length: 15 amino acids. CDR3 bases: TGTGCCAGCAGTTCATATGGGGTAGGAAATTCACCCCTCCACTTT. Its translation is CASSSYGVGNSPLHF.

This clonotype was observed many times. The chain is built from TRBV6-1 and TRBJ2-1; 10 nucleotides match TRBD2. This CDR3 comprises 17 residues. J was trimmed by 7 bases and V by 0 bases; bases with no gene match: 9. Germline CDR1 MNHNS, CDR2 SASEGT. This CDR3 is CASSEAWASGSRNEQFF. In DNA, the CDR3 is TGTGCCAGCAGTGAAGCTTGGGCTAGCGGGAGTCGGAATGAGCAGTTCTTC.

This clonotype was seen repeatedly, ten times or more. The rearrangement uses TRBV20-1 and TRBJ2-1; D is possibly TRBD2 (5 bases). Trimming stripped 2 bases from V and 0 bases from J, with 20 bases between. This CDR3 has 18 residues. CDR1 and CDR2 from the germline V gene are DFQATT and SNEGSKA (reference sequence). CDR3 loop: CSARRDLARVSSYNEQFF. The CDR3, as DNA: TGCAGTGCTAGACGAGATCTAGCTAGGGTCAGCTCCTACAATGAGCAGTTCTTC.

This clonotype was found many times. The chain combines TRBV7-9 with TRBJ2-7, with D possibly called TRBD1 or TRBD2 (7 bases each). The V end lost 2 bases, the J end lost 5 bases, and 10 bases lay between the germline ends. The germline V gene has CDR1 SEHNR and CDR2 FQNEAQ (reference sequence). This CDR3 contains 13 residues. CDR3 coding DNA: TGTGCCAGCAGCTTACCAGGGGGGGACGAGCAGTACTTC. Protein product: CASSLPGGDEQYF.

This clonotype has ten or more counts. The chain carries TRBV29-1 and TRBJ2-1, with D tentatively TRBD1 or TRBD2 (5 bases each). The V end was cut by 0 bases, the J end by 8 bases, with 17 bases between. CDR1 SQVTM and CDR2 ANQGSEA come from the germline V gene. This CDR3 contains 15 residues. The CDR3 loop is CSVEDMRGRPDEQFF. The DNA for the CDR3 is TGCAGCGTTGAAGATATGAGGGGTCGGCCCGATGAGCAGTTCTTC.